This T cell receptor beta chain was sequenced for a study of T cells in Graves' hyperthyroidism and ophthalmopathy. At the level of the study: Peripheral blood sampling occurred at initial diagnosis, before any treatment. Study-level findings and limits: Most thyroid clonotypes expanded above 0.001 were also detected in blood.

Patients aged 18 to 65 had newly diagnosed hyperthyroidism that had lasted under 2 months. The PBMCs were taken from approximately 9.7 ml of fresh peripheral blood. After removal of 2 bases from V and 0 bases from J, the junction contained 2 bases not matched to a gene. Germline V gene lookup returns CDR1 PRHDT and CDR2 FYEKMQ (reference sequence). This CDR3 spans 17 amino acids. TCR beta CDR3 sequences were amplified from RNA transcripts. The TCR CDR3 first-round RT-PCR relied on the HTBI primer set. TCRdb fed the multiplex PCR reads into MiXCR, producing one record per CDR3 protein. The table has fewer than 350,000 distinct CDR3 sequences, roughly 13% seen once; the top ten hold roughly 7.7%. This clonotype was seen at least ten times. Its antigen remains unidentified.

The TCR was taken from a woman in her thirties or forties with Graves' hyperthyroidism. Sequenced input: blood. V gene TRBV13 combines with J gene TRBJ2-1; 12 bases fit TRBD2. DNA for the CDR3: TGTGCCAGCAGCTTACTAGCGGGAGGGTCCTCCTACAATGAGCAGTTCTTC. The encoded protein is CASSLLAGGSSYNEQFF.